The 25 T cell receptor beta chains listed next were all sequenced from one sample in a study of lymphopenia after photon versus proton radiotherapy. The assay was immunoSEQ multiplex PCR, and TCRdb's table has in-frame clones only and misses some. The sample consists of approximately 53,000 clones, roughly nine tenths of them appearing once. The input for sequencing was peripheral blood, taken from a patient treated with photon-based radiotherapy. Every receptor here comes from a woman aged 40 to 50 with cholangiocarcinoma.

J is TRBJ1-2 and V is TRBV6-5; tentatively, D is TRBD1 (6 bases). Trimming removed 0 bases from V and 2 bases from J, with 10 bases in between. The CDR3 length is 15 residues. The germline gives CDR1 MNHEY, CDR2 SVGAGI. The CDR3 here is CASSYSSTGNYGYTF. Here the CDR3 DNA reads TGTGCCAGCAGTTACTCGAGTACAGGGAACTATGGCTACACCTTC.

The rearrangement uses TRBV10-3 and TRBJ2-3, with 11 bases lining up with TRBD2. Germline V gives CDR1 ENHRY, CDR2 SYGVKD. V was clipped by 5 bases and J by 1 base; unmatched bases: 2. This CDR3 spans 15 amino acids. DNA of the CDR3: TGTGCCATCAGTAAGACTAGCGGGGGCACAGATACGCAGTATTTT. Encoded protein: CAISKTSGGTDTQYF.

This chain connects TRBV27 to TRBJ1-2; TRBD1 agrees at 9 bases. Per germline, CDR1 MNHEY and CDR2 SMNVEV (reference sequence). The V gene end was trimmed by 5 bases and the J gene end by 3 bases; junction bases not matched to a gene: 19. This CDR3 comprises 19 residues. DNA of the CDR3: TGTGCCAGCAGTCCTCAACCGCCGGGACAGGGTGTTGGGTACTATGGCTACACCTTC. Its translation is CASSPQPPGQGVGYYGYTF.

This sequence joins TRBV10-3 and TRBJ2-7; D not resolved. Germline assignment: CDR1 ENHRY and CDR2 SYGVKD. Trimming shortened V by 11 bases and J by 2 bases, and 22 bases separated the two germline ends. The CDR3 contains 15 residues. CDR3 coding DNA: TGTGCCGCGCATGGACGGCTATCTTTGACCTACGAGCAGTACTTC. Residues: CAAHGRLSLTYEQYF.

The chain carries TRBV30 and TRBJ2-2; 7 bases match TRBD2. Per germline, CDR1 GTSNPN and CDR2 SVGIG (reference sequence). V dropped 4 bases and J dropped 5; count of bases not matched to a gene: 7. The CDR3 runs to 14 residues. The CDR3 sequence is CAWNPGGLTGELFF. The CDR3 DNA is TGTGCCTGGAACCCGGGGGGATTGACCGGGGAGCTGTTTTTT.

The genes are TRBV2 and TRBJ1-6; 8 nucleotides agree with TRBD1. CDR3 size: 15 residues. Trimming at V came to 2 bases and at J to 7 bases, leaving 4 bases not matched to a gene. Germline CDR1 reads SNHLY; CDR2 reads FYNNEI. The CDR3 coding sequence is TGTGCCAGCAGTGAACAGGGACAGGACAATTCACCCCTCCACTTT. As protein: CASSEQGQDNSPLHF.

The V and J genes are TRBV5-1 and TRBJ1-1; TRBD1 matches 8 bases. The CDR3 sequence is 15 residues long. The ends lost 4 bases at V and 1 base at J; junction bases unmatched: 6. The germline V gene encodes CDR1 SGHRS and CDR2 YFSETQ. CDR3 loop: CASSGVTGGNTEAFF. DNA of the CDR3: TGCGCCAGCAGCGGAGTAACAGGGGGGAACACTGAAGCTTTCTTT.

This chain joins TRBV7-2 and TRBJ1-4; D not resolved. Germline V CDR1 and CDR2: SGHTA, FQGNSA. Trimming removed 5 bases from V and 8 bases from J, with 18 bases in between. The CDR3 spans 15 residues. CDR3 coding DNA: TGTGCCAGCAGCGAATCGCACGGCAGCGGAGAAAAACTGTTTTTT. Protein: CASSESHGSGEKLFF.

V gene TRBV19 combines with J gene TRBJ1-1; no reliable D call. This CDR3 is built from 13 residues. Trimming cost V 9 bases and J 0 bases, with 11 bases left between them. CDR1 and CDR2 (germline): LNHDA, SQIVND (reference sequence). In DNA form, the CDR3 reads TGTGCCAGCCACCGCTCGGTGAACACTGAAGCTTTCTTT. Translated: CASHRSVNTEAFF. Filled out from reference TRBV19 and TRBJ1-1, the complete variable domain reads DGGITQSPKYLFRKEGQNVTLSCEQNLNHDAMYWYRQDPGQGLRLIYYSQIVNDFQKGDIAEGYSVSREKKESFPLTVTSAQKNPTAFYLCASHRSVNTEAFFGQGTRLTVV.

A few counts support this clone. The chain employs TRBV29-1 and TRBJ2-3, with 8 bases that match TRBD1. CDR3 length: 12 amino acids. Per the germline V gene, CDR1 is SQVTM and CDR2 is ANQGSEA. CDR3 DNA: TGCAGTGGGACAGGAAGCACAGATACGCAGTATTTT. Encoded protein: CSGTGSTDTQYF.

V and J are TRBV21-1 and TRBJ1-5. TRBV21-1 represents a pseudogene. The CDR3 is 12 amino acids. The CDR3 coding sequence is TGTGCCAGTGTCTATAGCAATCAGCCCCAGCATTTT. Translated, it gives CASVYSNQPQHF.

The chain employs TRBV11-3 and TRBJ2-1; D is unclear. V was shortened by 5 bases and J by 4 bases, with 9 bases between the two germline ends. Germline V gives CDR1 SGHNT, CDR2 YENEEA. The CDR3 is 13 amino acids. The CDR3 region is CASSNSSYNEQFF. CDR3 DNA: TGTGCCAGCAGCAATAGTAGTTACAATGAGCAGTTCTTC.

The chain employs TRBV7-2 and TRBJ2-5; tentative D call: TRBD2 (5 bases). The CDR3 sequence is 13 residues long. V dropped 0 bases and J dropped 9 bases, with 11 bases sitting between them. Germline V gives CDR1 SGHTA, CDR2 FQGNSA. This CDR3 is CASSLAQSGAQYF. The CDR3 bases are TGTGCCAGCAGCTTAGCGCAGTCCGGGGCCCAGTACTTC.

CDR3 nucleotide sequence: TGTGCCAGCAGTTCCCCGGGGAGGGAGTTACATGGCTACACCTTC. This gives the protein CASSSPGRELHGYTF. The gene calls are TRBV6-5 and TRBJ1-2; D gene ambiguous. The V end lost 4 bases, the J end lost 6 bases, and 18 bases lay between the germline ends. Per germline, CDR1 MNHEY and CDR2 SVGAGI. The CDR3 consists of 15 residues.

This rearrangement joins TRBV7-2 to TRBJ2-2, with a tentative D call TRBD1 (6 bases). There are 15 residues in the CDR3. The ends were cut back, 5 bases at V and 2 bases at J, with 12 bases in the middle. CDR1 is SGHTA and CDR2 is FQGNSA in the germline V gene. Written as DNA, the CDR3 is TGTGCCAGCAGCCCAACAGGGTCAAACACCGGGGAGCTGTTTTTT. Translating gives CASSPTGSNTGELFF.

This clone came up a few times. J is TRBJ1-2 and V is TRBV7-2; D might be TRBD1 (5 bases). V lost 1 base to trimming and J lost 4 bases, with 13 bases between them. Per the germline V gene, CDR1 is SGHTA and CDR2 is FQGNSA. The CDR3 covers 15 residues. The CDR3 spells CASSLVGAESYGYTF. The CDR3 DNA follows: TGTGCCAGCAGCTTAGTAGGGGCGGAGAGCTATGGCTACACCTTC.

The rearrangement uses TRBV27 and TRBJ2-3; D uncertain. The CDR3 contains 13 residues. From germline, CDR1 is MNHEY and CDR2 SMNVEV (reference sequence). The V end lost 4 bases, the J end lost 2 bases, and 7 bases lay between the germline ends. The DNA for the CDR3 is TGTGCCAGCAGTTCCCCCATCACAGATACGCAGTATTTT. This codes for CASSSPITDTQYF.

V gene TRBV10-3 combines with J gene TRBJ2-7, with TRBD2 as a possible D gene (5 bases). This CDR3 spans 14 amino acids. Germline V lookup: CDR1 ENHRY, CDR2 SYGVKD. The ends were cut back, 6 bases at V and 0 bases at J, with 12 bases in the middle. Here the CDR3 DNA reads TGTGCCATCAGGGCCCCCGGGGACTCCTACGAGCAGTACTTC. Protein product: CAIRAPGDSYEQYF.

V and J are TRBV29-1 and TRBJ2-3; 8 bases match TRBD1. Germline loops: CDR1 SQVTM, CDR2 ANQGSEA. V dropped 4 bases and J dropped 4; count of bases not matched to a gene: 7. The CDR3 is 14 amino acids. CDR3 amino acids: CSVVRTGQSDTQYF. For the CDR3, the DNA is TGCAGCGTTGTTCGGACAGGGCAATCAGATACGCAGTATTTT.

The J gene is TRBJ2-1, the V gene TRBV10-3; D uncertain. The CDR3 length is 11 residues. Germline V gene sequence: CDR1 ENHRY, CDR2 SYGVKD. Trimming pared 8 bases from V and 6 bases from J, leaving 8 bases between. For the CDR3, the DNA is TGTGCCATCGGGGTCCCCAATGAGCAGTTCTTC. Protein product: CAIGVPNEQFF.

V and J are TRBV30 and TRBJ1-1; D gene unclear. V was trimmed by 2 bases and J by 6 bases, leaving 7 bases between them. Germline assignment: CDR1 GTSNPN and CDR2 SVGIG (reference sequence). This CDR3 is built from 11 residues. CDR3 amino acids: CAWSRAPEAFF. Written as DNA, the CDR3 is TGTGCCTGGAGTAGGGCTCCTGAAGCTTTCTTT.

This chain connects TRBV28 to TRBJ2-6; TRBD1 matches at 7 bases. Looked up from germline, CDR1 is MDHEN and CDR2 is SYDVKM. The J segment lost 2 bases and the V segment lost 2 bases, leaving 12 bases of the junction unmatched. CDR3 length: 19 residues. The CDR3 nucleotides are TGTGCCAGCAGTTTACCTCCGGGACAGCCCATCGCTGGGGCCAACGTCCTGACTTTC. Translation: CASSLPPGQPIAGANVLTF. The full variable domain, in which reference TRBV28 and TRBJ2-6 provide the parts outside the CDR3, is DVKVTQSSRYLVKRTGEKVFLECVQDMDHENMFWYRQDPGLGLRLIYFSYDVKMKEKGDIPEGYSVSREKKERFSLILESASTNQTSMYLCASSLPPGQPIAGANVLTFGAGSRLTVL.

The CDR3 here is CASTGTVGGGSPLHF. In nucleotides, the CDR3 is TGTGCCAGCACCGGCACCGTGGGGGGCGGGTCACCCCTCCACTTT. The V gene is TRBV27, the J gene TRBJ1-6, with D maybe TRBD1 (6 bases). The CDR3 runs to 15 residues. Trimming pared 7 bases from V and 10 bases from J, leaving 20 bases between. The germline gives CDR1 MNHEY, CDR2 SMNVEV (reference sequence).

The CDR3, as DNA: TGTGCCAGCAGCCCCCGAGGCGGACAGATCTCCTACGAGCAGTACTTC. Residues: CASSPRGGQISYEQYF. This chain uses TRBV9 with TRBJ2-7; tentative D call: TRBD1 (6 bases). The ends were cut back, 4 bases at V and 0 bases at J, with 17 bases in the middle. Germline assignment: CDR1 SGDLS and CDR2 YYNGEE. The CDR3 runs to 16 residues.

About this clone: Compared with germline, one end of the junction differs, possibly owing to a read error. V gene TRBV7-7 combines with J gene TRBJ2-3, with 11 bases matching TRBD2. Germline V gene data show CDR1 as SSHAT and CDR2 as FNYEAQ (reference sequence). This CDR3 is built from 19 residues. The CDR3 reads CASSRGGASGRYSTDTQYF. CDR3 bases: TGTGCTAGCAGCCGAGGCGGGGCTAGCGGGAGGTATAGCACAGATACGCAGTATTTT.